This T cell receptor (beta chain) was identified in a study of blood T cell repertoires in COVID-19. Sequenced by immunoSEQ multiplex PCR; TCRdb stores in-frame clones only, minus some. The sample has tens of thousands of clones, over 65% seen once. This CDR3 contains 18 residues. Germline trimming cut 2 bases from V and 2 bases from J; bases unmatched to any gene: 13. Germline assignment: CDR1 SEHNR and CDR2 FQNEAQ (reference sequence). Sequenced sample: peripheral blood. The chain recombines TRBV7-9 with TRBJ2-3, with TRBD1 identical over 7 bases. This receptor was taken from a man in his sixties or seventies with acute or convalescent COVID-19. CDR3 loop: CASSLPPTGWGTTDTQYF. CDR3 DNA: TGTGCCAGCAGCTTACCGCCGACAGGGTGGGGGACCACAGATACGCAGTATTTT.